The T cell receptor (beta chain) described here comes from a study of T cell repertoires in cytomegalovirus infection. Study-wide background: Indicated by public TCR beta signatures were CMV infection and matching HLA type.

V shed 0 bases and J 7 bases; nucleotides not matched to a gene: 5. The CDR3 has 15 amino acids. Germline V gene data show CDR1 as MRHNA and CDR2 as SNTAGT. In its sample, this clonotype was seen a few times. TCRdb re-called the reads through MiXCR, storing one row per CDR3 protein. The sample includes 150,000 to 200,000 distinct CDR3 sequences, about 15% seen only once; the top ten take under 20%. Sequenced input: CD8+ T cells from PBMCs. The rearrangement uses TRBV6-4 and TRBJ2-1, with 8 bases lining up with TRBD2. The clonotype originates from a human donor in good health (CMV status not recorded). Some clones in this sample may be carry-over from other donors' samples. CDR3 bases: TGTGCCAGCAGTGACTCTGGGACTAGTAGGAATGAGCAGTTCTTC. It translates to CASSDSGTSRNEQFF.